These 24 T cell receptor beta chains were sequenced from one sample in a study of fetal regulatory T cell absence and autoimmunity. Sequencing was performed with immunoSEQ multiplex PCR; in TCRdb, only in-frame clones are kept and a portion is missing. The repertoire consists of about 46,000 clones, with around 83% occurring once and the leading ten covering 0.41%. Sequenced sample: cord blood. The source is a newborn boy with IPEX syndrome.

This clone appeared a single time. CDR3 sequence reads: CASSKGDQETQYF. CDR3 DNA: TGTGCCAGCAGCAAGGGGGACCAAGAGACCCAGTACTTC. The J gene is TRBJ2-5, the V gene TRBV6-5; tentatively, D is TRBD1 (6 bases). V lost 6 bases and J 0 bases, leaving 8 bases between the germline ends. Germline CDR1 is MNHEY and CDR2 is SVGAGI. This CDR3 has 13 amino acids.

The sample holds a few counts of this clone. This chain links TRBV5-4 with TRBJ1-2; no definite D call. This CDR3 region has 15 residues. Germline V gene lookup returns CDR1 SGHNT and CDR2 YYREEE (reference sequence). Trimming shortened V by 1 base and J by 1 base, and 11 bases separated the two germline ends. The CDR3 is CASSLNRALNYGYTF. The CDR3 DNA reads TGTGCCAGCAGCTTGAACAGAGCCCTTAACTATGGCTACACCTTC.

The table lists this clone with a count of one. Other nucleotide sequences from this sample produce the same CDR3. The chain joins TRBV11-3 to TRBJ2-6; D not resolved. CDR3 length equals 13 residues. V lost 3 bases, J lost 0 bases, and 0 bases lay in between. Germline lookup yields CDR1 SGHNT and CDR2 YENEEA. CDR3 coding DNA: TGTGCCAGCAGCTTCTCTGGGGCCAACGTCCTGACTTTC. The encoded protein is CASSFSGANVLTF.

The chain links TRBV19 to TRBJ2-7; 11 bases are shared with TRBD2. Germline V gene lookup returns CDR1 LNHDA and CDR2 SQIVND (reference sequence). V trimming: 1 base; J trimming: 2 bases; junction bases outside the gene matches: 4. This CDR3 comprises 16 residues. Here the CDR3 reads CASSIALAGATYEQYF. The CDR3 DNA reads TGTGCCAGTAGTATAGCACTAGCGGGAGCCACCTACGAGCAGTACTTC. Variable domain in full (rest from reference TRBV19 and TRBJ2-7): DGGITQSPKYLFRKEGQNVTLSCEQNLNHDAMYWYRQDPGQGLRLIYYSQIVNDFQKGDIAEGYSVSREKKESFPLTVTSAQKNPTAFYLCASSIALAGATYEQYFGPGTRLTVT.

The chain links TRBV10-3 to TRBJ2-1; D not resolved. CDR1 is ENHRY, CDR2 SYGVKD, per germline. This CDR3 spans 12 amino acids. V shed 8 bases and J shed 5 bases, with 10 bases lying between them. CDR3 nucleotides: TGTGCCATCGAAACGGGTCACAATGAGCAGTTCTTC. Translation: CAIETGHNEQFF.

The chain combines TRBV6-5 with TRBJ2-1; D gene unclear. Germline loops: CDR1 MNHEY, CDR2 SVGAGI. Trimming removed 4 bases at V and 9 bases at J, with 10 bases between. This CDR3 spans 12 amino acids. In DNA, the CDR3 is TGTGCCAGCAGTTTCGTTTTCCCTGAGCAGTTCTTC. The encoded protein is CASSFVFPEQFF.

The CDR3 is CSVEGHLNTEAFF. The CDR3 DNA reads TGCAGCGTTGAGGGACACCTGAACACTGAAGCTTTCTTT. The J gene is TRBJ1-1, the V gene TRBV29-1, with D maybe TRBD1 (6 bases). V was trimmed by 3 bases and J by 0 bases, leaving 8 bases between them. Per the germline V gene, CDR1 is SQVTM and CDR2 is ANQGSEA. The CDR3 covers 13 residues.

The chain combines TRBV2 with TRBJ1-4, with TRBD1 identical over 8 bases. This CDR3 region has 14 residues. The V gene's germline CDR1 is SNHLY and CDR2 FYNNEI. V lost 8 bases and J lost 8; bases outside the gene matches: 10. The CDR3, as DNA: TGTGCCAGCTCTGTGAGGACAGGGTTGGAAAAACTGTTTTTT. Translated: CASSVRTGLEKLFF. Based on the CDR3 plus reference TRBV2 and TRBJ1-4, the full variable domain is EPEVTQTPSHQVTQMGQEVILRCVPISNHLYFYWYRQILGQKVEFLVSFYNNEISEKSEIFDDQFSVERPDGSNFTLKIRSTKLEDSAMYFCASSVRTGLEKLFFGSGTQLSVL.

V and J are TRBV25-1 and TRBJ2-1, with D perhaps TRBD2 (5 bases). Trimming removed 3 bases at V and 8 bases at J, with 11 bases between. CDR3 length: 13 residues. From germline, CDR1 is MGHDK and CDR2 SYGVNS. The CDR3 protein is CASSETIGYEQFF. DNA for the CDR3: TGTGCCAGCAGTGAGACTATTGGGTATGAGCAGTTCTTC.

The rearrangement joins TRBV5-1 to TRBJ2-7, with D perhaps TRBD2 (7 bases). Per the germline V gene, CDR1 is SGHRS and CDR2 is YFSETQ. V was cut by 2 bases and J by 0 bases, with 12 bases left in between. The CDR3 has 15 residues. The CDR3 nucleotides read TGCGCCAGCAGCTTTGGGGGGGCGAGCTCCTACGAGCAGTACTTC. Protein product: CASSFGGASSYEQYF.

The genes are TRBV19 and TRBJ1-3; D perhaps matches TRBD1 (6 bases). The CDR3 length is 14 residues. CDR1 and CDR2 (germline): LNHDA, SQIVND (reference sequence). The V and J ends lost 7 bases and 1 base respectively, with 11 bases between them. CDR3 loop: CASIRGFSGNTIYF. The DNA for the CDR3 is TGTGCCAGTATCAGGGGCTTTTCTGGAAACACCATATATTTT.

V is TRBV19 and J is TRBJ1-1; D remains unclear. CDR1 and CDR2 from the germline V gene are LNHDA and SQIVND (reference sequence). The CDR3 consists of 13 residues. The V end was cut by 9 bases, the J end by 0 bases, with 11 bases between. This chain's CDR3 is CASTSLMNTEAFF. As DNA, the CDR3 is TGTGCCAGCACCAGTCTCATGAACACTGAAGCTTTCTTT.

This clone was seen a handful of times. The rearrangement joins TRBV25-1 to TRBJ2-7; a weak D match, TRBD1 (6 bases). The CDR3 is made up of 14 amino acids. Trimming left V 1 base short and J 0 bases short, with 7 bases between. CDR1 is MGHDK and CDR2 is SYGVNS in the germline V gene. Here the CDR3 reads CASSEWGRSYEQYF. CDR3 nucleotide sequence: TGTGCCAGCAGTGAATGGGGGCGCTCCTACGAGCAGTACTTC.

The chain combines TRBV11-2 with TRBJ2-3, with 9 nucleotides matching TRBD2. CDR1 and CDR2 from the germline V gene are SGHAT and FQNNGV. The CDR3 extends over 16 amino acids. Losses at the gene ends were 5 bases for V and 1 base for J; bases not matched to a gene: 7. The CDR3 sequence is CASSPSGGWRTDTQYF. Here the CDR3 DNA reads TGTGCCAGCAGCCCGAGCGGGGGGTGGCGCACAGATACGCAGTATTTT.

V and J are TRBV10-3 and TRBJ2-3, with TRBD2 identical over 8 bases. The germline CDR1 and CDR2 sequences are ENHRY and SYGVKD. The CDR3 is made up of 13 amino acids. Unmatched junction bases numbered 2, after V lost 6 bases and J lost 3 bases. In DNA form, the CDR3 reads TGTGCCATCAGAGGGACTAGAACAGATACGCAGTATTTT. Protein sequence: CAIRGTRTDTQYF.

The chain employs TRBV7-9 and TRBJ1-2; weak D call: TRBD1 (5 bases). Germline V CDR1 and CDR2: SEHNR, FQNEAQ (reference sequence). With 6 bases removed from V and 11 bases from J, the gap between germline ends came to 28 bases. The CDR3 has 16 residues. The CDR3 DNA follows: TGTGCCAGCAGACCCGGGACTGGGTTACCACACACAGCTTACACCTTC. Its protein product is CASRPGTGLPHTAYTF.

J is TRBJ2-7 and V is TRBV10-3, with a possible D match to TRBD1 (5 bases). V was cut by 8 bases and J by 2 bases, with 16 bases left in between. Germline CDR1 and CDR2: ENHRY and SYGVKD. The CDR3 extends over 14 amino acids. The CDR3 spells CAILDDSGAYEQYF. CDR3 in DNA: TGTGCCATCTTGGACGACAGTGGGGCCTACGAGCAGTACTTC.

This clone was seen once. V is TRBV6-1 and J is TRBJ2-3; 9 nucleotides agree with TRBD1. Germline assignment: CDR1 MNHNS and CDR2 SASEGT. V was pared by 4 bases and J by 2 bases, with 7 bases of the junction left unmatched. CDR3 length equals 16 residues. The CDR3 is CASSGKQGAPTDTQYF. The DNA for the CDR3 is TGTGCCAGCAGTGGTAAACAGGGGGCGCCCACAGATACGCAGTATTTT.

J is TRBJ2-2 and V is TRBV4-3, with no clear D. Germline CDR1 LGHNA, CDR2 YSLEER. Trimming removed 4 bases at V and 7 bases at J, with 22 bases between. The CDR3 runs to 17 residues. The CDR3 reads CASSPPARNSGYGELFF. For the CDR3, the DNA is TGCGCCAGCAGCCCACCCGCGAGGAATTCCGGTTACGGGGAGCTGTTTTTT.

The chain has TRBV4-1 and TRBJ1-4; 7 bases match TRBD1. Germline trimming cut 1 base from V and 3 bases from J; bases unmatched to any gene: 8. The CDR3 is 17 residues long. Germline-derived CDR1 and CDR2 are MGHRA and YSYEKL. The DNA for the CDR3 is TGCGCCAGCAGCCAAGCGGGACAGCCTTATTCTAATGAAAAACTGTTTTTT. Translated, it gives CASSQAGQPYSNEKLFF.

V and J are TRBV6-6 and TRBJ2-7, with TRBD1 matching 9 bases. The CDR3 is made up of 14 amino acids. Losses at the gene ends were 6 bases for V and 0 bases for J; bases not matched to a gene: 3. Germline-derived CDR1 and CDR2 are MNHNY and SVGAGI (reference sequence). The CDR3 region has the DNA TGTGCCAGCAGAGGACAGGGGAGCTCCTACGAGCAGTACTTC. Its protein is CASRGQGSSYEQYF.

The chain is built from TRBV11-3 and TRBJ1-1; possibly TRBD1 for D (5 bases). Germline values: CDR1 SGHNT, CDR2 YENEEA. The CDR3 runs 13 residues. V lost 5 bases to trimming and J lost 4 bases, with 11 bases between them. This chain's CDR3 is CASSQRQFTEAFF. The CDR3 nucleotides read TGTGCCAGCAGCCAGCGACAGTTCACTGAAGCTTTCTTT. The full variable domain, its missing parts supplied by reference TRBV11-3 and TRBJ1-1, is EAGVVQSPRYKIIEKKQPVAFWCNPISGHNTLYWYLQNLGQGPELLIRYENEEAVDDSQLPKDRFSAERLKGVDSTLKIQPAELGDSAVYLCASSQRQFTEAFFGQGTRLTVV.

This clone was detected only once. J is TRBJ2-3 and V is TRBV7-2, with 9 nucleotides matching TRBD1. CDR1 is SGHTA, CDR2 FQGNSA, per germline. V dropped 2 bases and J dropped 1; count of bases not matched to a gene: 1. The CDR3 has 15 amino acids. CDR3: CASSLNRGRTDTQYF. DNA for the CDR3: TGTGCCAGCAGCTTAAACAGGGGGCGCACAGATACGCAGTATTTT. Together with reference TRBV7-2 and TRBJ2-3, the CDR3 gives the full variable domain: GAGVSQSPSNKVTEKGKDVELRCDPISGHTALYWYRQSLGQGLEFLIYFQGNSAPDKSGLPSDRFSAERTGGSVSTLTIQRTQQEDSAVYLCASSLNRGRTDTQYFGPGTRLTVL.

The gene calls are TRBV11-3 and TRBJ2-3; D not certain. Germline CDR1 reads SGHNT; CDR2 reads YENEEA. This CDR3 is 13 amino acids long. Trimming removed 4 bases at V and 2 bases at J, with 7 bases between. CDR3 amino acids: CASSSDTTDTQYF. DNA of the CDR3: TGTGCCAGCAGCTCCGACACCACAGATACGCAGTATTTT.